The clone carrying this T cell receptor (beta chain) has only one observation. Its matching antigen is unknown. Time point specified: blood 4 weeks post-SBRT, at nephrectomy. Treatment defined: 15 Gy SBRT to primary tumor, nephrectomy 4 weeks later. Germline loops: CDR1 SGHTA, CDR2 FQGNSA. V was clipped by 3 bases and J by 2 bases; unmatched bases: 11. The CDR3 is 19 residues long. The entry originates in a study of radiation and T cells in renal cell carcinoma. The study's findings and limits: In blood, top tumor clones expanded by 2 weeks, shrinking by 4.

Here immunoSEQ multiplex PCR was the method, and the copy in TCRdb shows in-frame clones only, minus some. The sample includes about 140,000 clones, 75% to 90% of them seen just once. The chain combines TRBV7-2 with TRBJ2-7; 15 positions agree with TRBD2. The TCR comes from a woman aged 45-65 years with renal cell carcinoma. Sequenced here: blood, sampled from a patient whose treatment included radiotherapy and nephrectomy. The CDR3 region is CASSFAASGTSGRTYEQYF. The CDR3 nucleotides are TGTGCCAGCAGCTTTGCCGCTAGCGGGACTAGCGGGAGGACCTACGAGCAGTACTTC. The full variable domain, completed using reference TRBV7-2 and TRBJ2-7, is GAGVSQSPSNKVTEKGKDVELRCDPISGHTALYWYRQSLGQGLEFLIYFQGNSAPDKSGLPSDRFSAERTGGSVSTLTIQRTQQEDSAVYLCASSFAASGTSGRTYEQYFGPGTRLTVT.